What follows is one T cell receptor beta chain and its context. Its matching antigen is unknown. Profiling relied on immunoSEQ multiplex PCR, and the TCRdb table lists in-frame clones only, not all of them. In the table there are 90,000 to 150,000 clones, about nine tenths of which are singletons. These data are taken from a study of T cell responses to AZD1222 COVID-19 vaccine. The CDR3 extends over 13 amino acids. The V gene's germline CDR1 is MNHEY and CDR2 SVGEGT. Trimming shortened V by 2 bases and J by 5 bases, and 10 bases separated the two germline ends. Study outcomes and limitations: With dominance at 160-218 and 743-854, vaccine-associated CD4 TCRs spanned spike.

The specimen comprised peripheral blood, sampled on day 0 of AZD1222 vaccination. The receptor comes from an adult in good health. This chain uses TRBV6-2 or TRBV6-3 with TRBJ2-7; D gene uncertain. The CDR3 bases are TGTGCCAGCAGTTACGGGTTCCCTAACGAGCAGTACTTC. Encoded protein: CASSYGFPNEQYF.